This passage covers 2 T cell receptor beta chains from one sample sequenced in a study of blood T cells in healthy people across ages. A sample-barcoded 5' primer and a J-beta primer mix were used in a second PCR of roughly 6 to 12 cycles. Each CDR3 protein is one row after TCRdb ran MiXCR on the 5' RACE reads. The top ten hold 4% of the sample, which has some 1,500,000 distinct CDR3 sequences, roughly 43% seen once. The sequenced sample was blood. These receptors all stem from a woman between 18 and 29 years old in good health.

This chain joins TRBV29-1 and TRBJ2-3; D tentatively fits TRBD1 or TRBD2 (5 bases each). Trimming removed 6 bases from V and 6 bases from J, with 19 bases in between. CDR1 and CDR2 from the germline V gene are SQVTM and ANQGSEA. CDR3 length: 14 amino acids. The chain's CDR3 is CSVWPGRVGDTQYF. The CDR3 nucleotides are TGCAGCGTATGGCCGGGACGGGTGGGGGATACGCAGTATTTT.

This chain connects TRBV7-9 to TRBJ2-6; maybe TRBD1 (6 bases). V lost 4 bases, J lost 2 bases, and 12 bases lay in between. Germline assignment: CDR1 SEHNR and CDR2 FQNEAQ (reference sequence). The CDR3 is 16 residues long. The CDR3 spells CASSSRQVAGANVLTF. The CDR3 region has the DNA TGTGCCAGCAGCTCCCGACAGGTAGCTGGGGCCAACGTCCTGACTTTC. The whole variable domain, filled in from reference TRBV7-9 and TRBJ2-6, reads DTGVSQNPRHKITKRGQNVTFRCDPISEHNRLYWYRQTLGQGPEFLTYFQNEAQLEKSRLLSDRFSAERPKGSFSTLEIQRTEQGDSAMYLCASSSRQVAGANVLTFGAGSRLTVL.